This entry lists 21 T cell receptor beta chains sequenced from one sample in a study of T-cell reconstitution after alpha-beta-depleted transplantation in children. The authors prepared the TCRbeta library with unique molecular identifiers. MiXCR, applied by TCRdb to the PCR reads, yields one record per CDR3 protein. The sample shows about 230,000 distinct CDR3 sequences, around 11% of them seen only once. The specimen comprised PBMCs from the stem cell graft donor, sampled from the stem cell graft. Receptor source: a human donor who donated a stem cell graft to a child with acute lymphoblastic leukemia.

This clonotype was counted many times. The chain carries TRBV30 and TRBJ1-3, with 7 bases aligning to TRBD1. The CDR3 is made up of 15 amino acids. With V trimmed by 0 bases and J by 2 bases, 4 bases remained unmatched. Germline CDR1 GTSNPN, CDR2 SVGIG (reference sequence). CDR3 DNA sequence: TGTGCCTGGAGTGTACTAGGGGGCCCTGGAAACACCATATATTTT. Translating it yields CAWSVLGGPGNTIYF.

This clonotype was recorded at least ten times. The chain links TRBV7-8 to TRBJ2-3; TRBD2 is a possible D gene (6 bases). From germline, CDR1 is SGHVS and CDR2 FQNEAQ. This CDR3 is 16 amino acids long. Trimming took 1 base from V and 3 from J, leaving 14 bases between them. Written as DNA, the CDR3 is TGTGCCAGCAGCTTAGGCCAACTAGCAGTGACAGATACGCAGTATTTT. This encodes CASSLGQLAVTDTQYF.

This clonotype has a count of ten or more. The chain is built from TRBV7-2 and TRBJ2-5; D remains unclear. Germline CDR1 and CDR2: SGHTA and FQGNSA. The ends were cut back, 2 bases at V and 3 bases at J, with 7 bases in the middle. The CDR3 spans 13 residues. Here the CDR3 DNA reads TGTGCCAGCAGCTTAAACAGAGAAGAGACCCAGTACTTC. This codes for CASSLNREETQYF.

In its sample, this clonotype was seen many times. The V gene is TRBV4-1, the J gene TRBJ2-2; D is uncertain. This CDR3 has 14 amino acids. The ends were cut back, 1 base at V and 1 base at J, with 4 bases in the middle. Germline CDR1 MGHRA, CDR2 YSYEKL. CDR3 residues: CASSQALNTGELFF. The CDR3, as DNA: TGCGCCAGCAGCCAAGCTCTGAACACCGGGGAGCTGTTTTTT.

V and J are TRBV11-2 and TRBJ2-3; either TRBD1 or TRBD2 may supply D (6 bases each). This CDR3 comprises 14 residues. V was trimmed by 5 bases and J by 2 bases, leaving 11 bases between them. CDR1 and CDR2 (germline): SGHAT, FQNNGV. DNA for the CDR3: TGTGCCAGCAGCCTAACGGGGGCCACAGATACGCAGTATTTT. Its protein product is CASSLTGATDTQYF.

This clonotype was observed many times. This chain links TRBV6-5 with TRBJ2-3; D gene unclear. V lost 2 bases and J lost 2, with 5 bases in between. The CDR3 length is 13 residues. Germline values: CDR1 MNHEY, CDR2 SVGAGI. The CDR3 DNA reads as TGTGCCAGCAGTTACGACCACACAGATACGCAGTATTTT. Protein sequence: CASSYDHTDTQYF.

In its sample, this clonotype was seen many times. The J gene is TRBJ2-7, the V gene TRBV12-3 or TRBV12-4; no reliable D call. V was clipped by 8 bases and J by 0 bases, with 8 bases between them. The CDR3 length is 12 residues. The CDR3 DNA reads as TGTGCCAGCGGACCAAACTCCTACGAGCAGTACTTC. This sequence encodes CASGPNSYEQYF.

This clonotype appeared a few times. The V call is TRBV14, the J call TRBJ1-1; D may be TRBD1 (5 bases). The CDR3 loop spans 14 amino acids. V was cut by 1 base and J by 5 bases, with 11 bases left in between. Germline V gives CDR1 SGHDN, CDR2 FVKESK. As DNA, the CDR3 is TGTGCCAGCAGCCAAGTCGGAAGGGGAACTGAAGCTTTCTTT. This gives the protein CASSQVGRGTEAFF.

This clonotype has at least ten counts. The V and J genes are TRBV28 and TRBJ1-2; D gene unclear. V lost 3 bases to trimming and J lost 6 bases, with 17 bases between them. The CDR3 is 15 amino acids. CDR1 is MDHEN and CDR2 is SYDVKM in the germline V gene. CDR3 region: CASSLNSPQLNGYTF. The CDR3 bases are TGTGCCAGCAGTTTGAATTCTCCCCAGCTGAATGGCTACACCTTC.

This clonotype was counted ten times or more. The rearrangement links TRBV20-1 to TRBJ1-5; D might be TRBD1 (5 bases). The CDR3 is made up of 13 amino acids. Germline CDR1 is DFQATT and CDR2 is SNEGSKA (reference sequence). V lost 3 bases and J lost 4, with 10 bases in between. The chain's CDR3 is CSARGQANQPQHF. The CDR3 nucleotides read TGCAGTGCTAGGGGGCAGGCGAATCAGCCCCAGCATTTT.

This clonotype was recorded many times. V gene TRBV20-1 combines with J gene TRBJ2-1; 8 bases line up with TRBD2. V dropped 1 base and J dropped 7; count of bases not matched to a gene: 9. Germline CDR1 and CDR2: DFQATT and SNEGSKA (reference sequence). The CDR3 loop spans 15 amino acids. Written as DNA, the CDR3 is TGCAGTGCTAGAGGCCGGGAGGGCCCAAATAATGAGCAGTTCTTC. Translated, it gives CSARGREGPNNEQFF.

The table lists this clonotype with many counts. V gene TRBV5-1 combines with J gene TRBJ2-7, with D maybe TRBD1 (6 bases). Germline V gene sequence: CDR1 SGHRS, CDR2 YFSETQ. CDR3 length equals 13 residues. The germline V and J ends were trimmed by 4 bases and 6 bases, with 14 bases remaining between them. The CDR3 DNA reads TGCGCCAGCAGCGCCCCACCAGGGGCCGAGCAGTACTTC. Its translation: CASSAPPGAEQYF. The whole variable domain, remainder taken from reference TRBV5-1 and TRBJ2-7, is KAGVTQTPRYLIKTRGQQVTLSCSPISGHRSVSWYQQTPGQGLQFLFEYFSETQRNKGNFPGRFSGRQFSNSRSEMNVSTLELGDSALYLCASSAPPGAEQYFGPGTRLTVT.

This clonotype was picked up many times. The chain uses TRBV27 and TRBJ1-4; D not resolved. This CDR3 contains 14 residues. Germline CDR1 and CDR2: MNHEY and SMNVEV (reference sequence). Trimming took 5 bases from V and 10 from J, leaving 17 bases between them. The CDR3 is CASSARGTGGKLFF. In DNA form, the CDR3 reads TGTGCCAGCAGTGCCCGGGGTACGGGAGGAAAACTGTTTTTT.

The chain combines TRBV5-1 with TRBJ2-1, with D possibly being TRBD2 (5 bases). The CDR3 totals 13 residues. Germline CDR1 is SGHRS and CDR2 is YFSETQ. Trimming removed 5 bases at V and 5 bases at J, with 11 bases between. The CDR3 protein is CASRRAGNNEQFF. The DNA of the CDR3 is TGCGCCAGCAGACGGGCGGGTAACAATGAGCAGTTCTTC.

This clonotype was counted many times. CDR3 sequence: CASSATSGASYNEQFF. The CDR3, as DNA: TGCGCCAGCAGCGCGACTAGCGGGGCTTCCTACAATGAGCAGTTCTTC. The chain couples TRBV5-1 to TRBJ2-1; 11 nucleotides line up with TRBD2. In germline, CDR1 is SGHRS, CDR2 YFSETQ. CDR3 length: 16 residues. J lost 1 base, V lost 4 bases, and 4 bases had no gene match.

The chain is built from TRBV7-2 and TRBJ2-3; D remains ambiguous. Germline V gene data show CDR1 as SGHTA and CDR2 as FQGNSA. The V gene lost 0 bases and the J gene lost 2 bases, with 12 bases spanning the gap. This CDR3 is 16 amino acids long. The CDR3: CASSLATHPDTDTQYF. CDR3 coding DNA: TGTGCCAGCAGCTTAGCAACTCATCCCGACACAGATACGCAGTATTTT.

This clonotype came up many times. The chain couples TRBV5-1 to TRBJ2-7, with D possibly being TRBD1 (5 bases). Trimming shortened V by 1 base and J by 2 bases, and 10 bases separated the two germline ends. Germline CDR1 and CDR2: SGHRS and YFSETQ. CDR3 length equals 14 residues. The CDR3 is CASSLRGETYEQYF. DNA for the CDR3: TGCGCCAGCAGCTTGAGGGGCGAGACCTACGAGCAGTACTTC.

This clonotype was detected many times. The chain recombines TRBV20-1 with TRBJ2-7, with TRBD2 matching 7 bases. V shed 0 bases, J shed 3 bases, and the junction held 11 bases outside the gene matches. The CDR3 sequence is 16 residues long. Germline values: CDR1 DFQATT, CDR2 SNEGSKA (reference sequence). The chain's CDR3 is CSARDTGREGIYEQYF. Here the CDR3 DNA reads TGCAGTGCTAGAGATACGGGCAGGGAGGGTATCTACGAGCAGTACTTC.

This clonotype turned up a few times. CDR3 in amino acids: CASSFVSRHIVTQYF. Here the CDR3 DNA reads TGTGCCAGCAGTTTTGTGAGCAGGCATATAGTGACCCAGTACTTC. The rearrangement uses TRBV12-3 or TRBV12-4 and TRBJ2-5; the D is unclear. The CDR3 loop spans 15 amino acids. The germline V and J ends were trimmed by 3 bases and 7 bases, with 18 bases remaining between them.

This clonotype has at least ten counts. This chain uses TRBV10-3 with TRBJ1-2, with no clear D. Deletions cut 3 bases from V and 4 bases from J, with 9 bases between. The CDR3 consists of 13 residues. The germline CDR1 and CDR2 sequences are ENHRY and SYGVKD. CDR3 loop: CAISDPQFYGYTF. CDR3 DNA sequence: TGTGCCATCAGTGACCCCCAGTTCTATGGCTACACCTTC.

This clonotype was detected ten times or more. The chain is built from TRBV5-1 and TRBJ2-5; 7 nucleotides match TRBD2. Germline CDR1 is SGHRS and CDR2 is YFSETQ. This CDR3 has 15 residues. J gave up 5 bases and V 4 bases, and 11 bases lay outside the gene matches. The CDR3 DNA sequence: TGCGCCAGCAGCGGACGAGGAGCGGGGAGGGAGACCCAGTACTTC. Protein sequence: CASSGRGAGRETQYF.